Listed below are T cell receptor beta chains from one sample, sequenced in a study of radiotherapy plus CTLA-4 blockade in lung cancer. Some clones are missing from TCRdb's copy, which holds only in-frame ones; the method was immunoSEQ multiplex PCR. This table holds more than 75,000 clones, under 85% found once. The sample was peripheral blood, taken from a patient treated with radiotherapy plus ipilimumab. Receptors were obtained from a human donor with non-small cell lung cancer who had a partial response to radiotherapy plus ipilimumab. Some clones in this sample may be carry-over from other donors' samples. The CDR3 runs from the conserved cysteine through the conserved F or W. The D gene is left open where the match is weak. The size entry is marked missing in some rows and otherwise reads once, few, many or a size class.

TRBV11-2	NA	TRBJ2-1	13	NA	TGTGCCAGCAGCTTAGATTCTTATAGTGAGCAGTTCTTC	CASSLDSYSEQFF
TRBV6-4	TRBD2	TRBJ2-1	15	NA	TGTGCCAGCAGTCGACTAGCGGGAGGGTACAATGAGCAGTTCTTC	CASSRLAGGYNEQFF
TRBV19	TRBD2	TRBJ2-1	19	NA	TGTGCCAGTAGTCCTAGGACTAGCGGGAGGGCCTTCCCCAGCAATGAGCAGTTCTTC	CASSPRTSGRAFPSNEQFF
TRBV20-1	NA	TRBJ2-3	11	NA	TGCAGTGCTAGTAATACAGATACGCAGTATTTT	CSASNTDTQYF
TRBV6-5	NA	TRBJ1-2	13	NA	TGTGCCAGCAGATACACCCGGGACAATGGCTACACCTTC	CASRYTRDNGYTF
TRBV28	NA	TRBJ1-2	14	NA	TGTGCCAGCAGTTTACCCTTGAACGAGGATGGCTACACCTTC	CASSLPLNEDGYTF
TRBV5-1	NA	TRBJ2-1	15	NA	TGCGCCAGCAGCTTGGGTGCTAGCCCCTACAATGAGCAGTTCTTC	CASSLGASPYNEQFF
TRBV4-2	TRBD2	TRBJ2-3	18	NA	TGTGCCAGCAGCCAAGATCGACTAGCGGGGGTGAACACAGATACGCAGTATTTT	CASSQDRLAGVNTDTQYF
TRBV11-3	TRBD1	TRBJ2-5	15	NA	TGTGCCAGCAGCTCGGGACAGGGAAGCCAAGAGACCCAGTACTTC	CASSSGQGSQETQYF
TRBV7-2	NA	TRBJ1-2	13	few	TGTGCCAGCAGCCTACGACAGGACTATGGCTACACCTTC	CASSLRQDYGYTF
TRBV5-6	NA	TRBJ1-2	13	NA	TGTGCCAGCACCACCGGACTTCGCTATGGCTACACCTTC	CASTTGLRYGYTF
TRBV7-2	TRBD1	TRBJ2-6	18	NA	TGTGCCAGCAGCTCCCGCGTGACAGGGGGATCTGGGGCCAACGTCCTGACTTTC	CASSSRVTGGSGANVLTF
TRBV19	NA	TRBJ1-2	13	NA	TGTGCCAGTAGTATGGGGACAAACTATGGCTACACCTTC	CASSMGTNYGYTF
TRBV19	TRBD1	TRBJ2-1	11	NA	TGTGCCAGTAGAACCGGGACAGGCTGGTTCTTC	CASRTGTGWFF
TRBV28	NA	TRBJ2-2	16	few	TGTGCCAGCAGCCTTGACGCCGGGGTTTCTACCGGGGAGCTGTTTTTT	CASSLDAGVSTGELFF
TRBV7-6	TRBD2	TRBJ2-7	15	NA	TGTGCCAGCAGCTTAGGTGCGGGGAGGGCCTACGAGCAGTACTTC	CASSLGAGRAYEQYF
TRBV11-2	TRBD1	TRBJ2-2	15	few	TGTGCCAGCAGCTCCGGACAGGGGGCTATGAGGGAGCTGTTTTTT	CASSSGQGAMRELFF
TRBV2	TRBD2	TRBJ2-2	16	few	TGTGCCAGCAGTGAACTAGCGGGAGCGGGGGCCGGGGAGCTGTTTTTT	CASSELAGAGAGELFF
TRBV7-9	TRBD2	TRBJ2-1	15	NA	TGTGCCAGCAGGAGGAGCGGGGCCGCCTACAATGAGCAGTTCTTC	CASRRSGAAYNEQFF
TRBV6-6	NA	TRBJ2-7	15	once	TGTGCCAGCAGTGGGCGCTTACAGGGAAACTACGAGCAGTACTTC	CASSGRLQGNYEQYF
TRBV19	TRBD1	TRBJ1-4	16	once	TGTGCCAGTAGTACGATACCGGGACAGGGGTATGAAAAACTGTTTTTT	CASSTIPGQGYEKLFF
TRBV6-5	NA	TRBJ2-7	11	NA	TGTGCCAGCACCGCTGGGGGGGAGCAGTACTTC	CASTAGGEQYF
TRBV6-1	TRBD2	TRBJ2-5	16	once	TGTGCCAGCAGTGATCTAGCGGGGGGTAACAAAGAGACCCAGTACTTC	CASSDLAGGNKETQYF
TRBV5-4	TRBD1	TRBJ2-3	17	once	TGTGCCAGCAGCTTGGCGACAGGGGGTGGAGGACAAGCTACGCAGTATTTT	CASSLATGGGGQATQYF
TRBV5-6	TRBD2	TRBJ2-5	16	NA	TGTGCCAGCAGCTTGGGGCATCTAGCGGATCAAGAGACCCAGTACTTC	CASSLGHLADQETQYF
TRBV6-1	TRBD1	TRBJ2-3	14	NA	TGTGCCAGCAGTGAAAAGGGACAGGCAGATACGCAGTATTTT	CASSEKGQADTQYF
TRBV7-2	NA	TRBJ1-6	17	NA	TGTGCCAGCAGCTTAGTACCGGACAGAAAAAATAATTCACCCCTCCACTTT	CASSLVPDRKNNSPLHF
TRBV5-1	TRBD2	TRBJ2-1	18	NA	TGCGCCAGCAGCTTGGGGGGCCCCAAGCGGGGCCGGTACAATGAGCAGTTCTTC	CASSLGGPKRGRYNEQFF
TRBV11-2	NA	TRBJ2-2	15	NA	TGTGCCAGCAGCTTGGGTCAGGGAATCACCGGGGAGCTGTTTTTT	CASSLGQGITGELFF
TRBV11-2	TRBD1	TRBJ1-6	15	NA	TGTGCCAGCAGCCTCCGGACAGGGGCGGTCTCACCCCTCCACTTT	CASSLRTGAVSPLHF
TRBV18	NA	TRBJ2-2	15	NA	TGTGCCAGCTCACCATCGACCCCGGGGACCGGGGAGCTGTTTTTT	CASSPSTPGTGELFF
TRBV5-6	NA	TRBJ2-7	13	NA	TGTGCCAGCAGCTCGAGCGTTCTGGGCGAGCAGTACTTC	CASSSSVLGEQYF
TRBV7-3	NA	TRBJ2-2	15	NA	TGTGCCAGCAGCCCCGGGGTTTCGAACACCGGGGAGCTGTTTTTT	CASSPGVSNTGELFF
TRBV18	NA	TRBJ1-6	15	NA	TGTGCCAGCTCTCCCGGACGGGGGAATAATTCACCCCTCCACTTT	CASSPGRGNNSPLHF